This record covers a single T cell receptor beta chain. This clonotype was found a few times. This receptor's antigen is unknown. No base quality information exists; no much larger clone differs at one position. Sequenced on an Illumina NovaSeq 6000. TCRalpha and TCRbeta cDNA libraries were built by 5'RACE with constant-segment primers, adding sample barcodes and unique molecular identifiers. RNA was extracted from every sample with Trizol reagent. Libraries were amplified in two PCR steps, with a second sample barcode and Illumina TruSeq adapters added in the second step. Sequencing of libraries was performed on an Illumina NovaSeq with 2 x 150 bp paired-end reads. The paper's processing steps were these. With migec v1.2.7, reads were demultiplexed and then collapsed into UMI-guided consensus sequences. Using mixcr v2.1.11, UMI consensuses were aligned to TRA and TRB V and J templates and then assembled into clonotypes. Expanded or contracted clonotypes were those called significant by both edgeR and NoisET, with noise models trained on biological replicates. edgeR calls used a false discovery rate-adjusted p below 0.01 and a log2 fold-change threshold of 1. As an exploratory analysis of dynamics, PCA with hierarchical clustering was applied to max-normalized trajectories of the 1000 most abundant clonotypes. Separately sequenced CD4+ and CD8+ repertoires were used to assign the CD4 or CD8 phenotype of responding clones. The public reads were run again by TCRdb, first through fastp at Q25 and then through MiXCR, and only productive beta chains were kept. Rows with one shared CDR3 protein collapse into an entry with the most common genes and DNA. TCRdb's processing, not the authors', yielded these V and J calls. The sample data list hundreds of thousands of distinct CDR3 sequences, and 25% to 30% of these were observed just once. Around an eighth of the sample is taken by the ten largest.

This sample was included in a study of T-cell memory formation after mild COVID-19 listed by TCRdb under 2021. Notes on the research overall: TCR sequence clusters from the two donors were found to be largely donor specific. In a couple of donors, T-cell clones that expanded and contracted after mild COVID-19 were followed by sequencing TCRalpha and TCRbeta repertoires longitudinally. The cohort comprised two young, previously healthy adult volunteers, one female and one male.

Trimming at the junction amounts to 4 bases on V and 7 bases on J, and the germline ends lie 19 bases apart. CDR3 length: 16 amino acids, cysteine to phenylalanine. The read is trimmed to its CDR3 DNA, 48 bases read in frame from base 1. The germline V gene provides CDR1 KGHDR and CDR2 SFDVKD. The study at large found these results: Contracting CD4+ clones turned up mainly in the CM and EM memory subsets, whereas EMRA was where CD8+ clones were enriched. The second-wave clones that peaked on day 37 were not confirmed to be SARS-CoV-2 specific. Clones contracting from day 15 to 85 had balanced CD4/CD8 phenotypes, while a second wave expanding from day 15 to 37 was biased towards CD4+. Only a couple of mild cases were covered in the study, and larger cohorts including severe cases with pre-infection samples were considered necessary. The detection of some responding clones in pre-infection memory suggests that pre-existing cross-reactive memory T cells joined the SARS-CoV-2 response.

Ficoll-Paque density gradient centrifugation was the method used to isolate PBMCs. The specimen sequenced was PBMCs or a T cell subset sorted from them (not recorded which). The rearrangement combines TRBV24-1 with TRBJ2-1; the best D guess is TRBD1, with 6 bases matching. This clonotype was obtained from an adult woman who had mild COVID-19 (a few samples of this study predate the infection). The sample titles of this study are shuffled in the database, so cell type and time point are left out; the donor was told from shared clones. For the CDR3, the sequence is CATSDRRDNDPNEQFF. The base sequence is TGTGCCACCAGTGACCGCCGGGACAATGACCCTAATGAGCAGTTCTTC.